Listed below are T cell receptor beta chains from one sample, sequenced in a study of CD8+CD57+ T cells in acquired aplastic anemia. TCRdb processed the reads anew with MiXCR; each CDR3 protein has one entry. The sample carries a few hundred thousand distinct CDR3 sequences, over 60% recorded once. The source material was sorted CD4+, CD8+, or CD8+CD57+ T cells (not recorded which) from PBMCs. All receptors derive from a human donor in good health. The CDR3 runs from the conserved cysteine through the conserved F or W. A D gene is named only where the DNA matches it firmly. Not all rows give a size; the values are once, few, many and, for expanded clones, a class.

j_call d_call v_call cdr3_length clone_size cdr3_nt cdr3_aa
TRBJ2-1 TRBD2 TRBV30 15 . TGTGCCTGGAGCCCACTAGCGGGTGACTACAATGAGCAGTTCTTC CAWSPLAGDYNEQFF
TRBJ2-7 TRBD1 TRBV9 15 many TGTGCCAGCAGCTACATGGGACAGGGGGCTGATGAGCAGTACTTC CASSYMGQGADEQYF
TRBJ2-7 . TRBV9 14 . TGTGCCAGCAGCGTATCTAGCGTTTCCTACGAGCAGTACTTC CASSVSSVSYEQYF
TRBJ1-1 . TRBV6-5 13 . TGTGCCAGCAGGTATACAGGGAGCTCTGAAGCTTTCTTT CASRYTGSSEAFF
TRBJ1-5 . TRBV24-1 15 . TGTGCCACCAGTGCGGAGCCGGGACGGAATCAGCCCCAGCATTTT CATSAEPGRNQPQHF
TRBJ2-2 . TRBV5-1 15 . TGCGCCAGCAGCTCTCAAACCACTAACACCGGGGAGCTGTTTTTT CASSSQTTNTGELFF
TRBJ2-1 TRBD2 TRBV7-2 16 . TGTGCCAGCAGCACCCCGGGACTAGCGGGAGTGTGGACGCAGTTCTTC CASSTPGLAGVWTQFF
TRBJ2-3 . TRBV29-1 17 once TGCAGCCCTAAGCAAGGACAGTGGGCTGGAGGCACAGATACGCAGTATTTT CSPKQGQWAGGTDTQYF
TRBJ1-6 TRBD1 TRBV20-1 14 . TGCAGTGCCCGGGACAGGGGGGGAAATTCACTCCTCCACTTT CSARDRGGNSLLHF
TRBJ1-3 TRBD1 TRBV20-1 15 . TGCAGTGCTCCGACAGGGGGTAACTCTGGAAACACCATATATTTT CSAPTGGNSGNTIYF
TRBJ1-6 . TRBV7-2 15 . TGTGCCAGCAGCTCCCGGACGCGGGGAGGTTCACCCCTCCACTTT CASSSRTRGGSPLHF
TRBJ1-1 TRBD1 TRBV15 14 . TGTGCCACCAGTCCGGACAGGGGGAACACTGAAGCTTTCTTT CATSPDRGNTEAFF
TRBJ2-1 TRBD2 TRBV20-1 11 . TGCAGTGCCCCTGGGGGGGGGGGGCAGTTCTTC CSAPGGGGQFF
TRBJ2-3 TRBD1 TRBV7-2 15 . TGTGCCAGCAGCCTCGGACAGGGGAAGACAGATACGCAGTATTTT CASSLGQGKTDTQYF
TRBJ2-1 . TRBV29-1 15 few TGCAGCGTTGGTTTTCTCTCCTCCTTAGGCGATGAGCAGTTCTTC CSVGFLSSLGDEQFF
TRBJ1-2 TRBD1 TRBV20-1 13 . TGCAGTGCCAGGACAGGGAGTAACTATGGCTACACCTTC CSARTGSNYGYTF
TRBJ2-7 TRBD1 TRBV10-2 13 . TGCGCCAGCACCGGGACAGGGGACGGTGAGCAGTACTTC CASTGTGDGEQYF
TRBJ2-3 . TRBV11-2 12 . TGTGCCAGCGGCGGGAGCACAGATACGCAGTATTTT CASGGSTDTQYF
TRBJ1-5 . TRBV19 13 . TGTGCCAGTAGTATCCAACTCAATCAGCCCCAGCATTTT CASSIQLNQPQHF
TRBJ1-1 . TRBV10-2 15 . TGCGCCAGCAGTGACGACAGTAGAATGAACACTGAAGCTTTCTTT CASSDDSRMNTEAFF
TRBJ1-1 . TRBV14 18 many TGTGCCAGCAGCCACAGATGGGGGGTGGGAGGGGTGAACACTGAAGCTTTCTTT CASSHRWGVGGVNTEAFF
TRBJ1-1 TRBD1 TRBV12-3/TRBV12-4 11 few TGTGCCAGCAGTTGGGGACAGGGGGCTTTCTTT CASSWGQGAFF
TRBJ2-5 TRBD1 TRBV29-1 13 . TGCAGCGTTGCGCGGACAGGCCGGGAGACCCAGTACTTC CSVARTGRETQYF
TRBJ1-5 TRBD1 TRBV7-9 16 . TGTGCCAGCAGCTTAGCCTGGGACAGGGAAAATCAGCCCCAGCATTTT CASSLAWDRENQPQHF
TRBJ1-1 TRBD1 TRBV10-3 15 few TGTGCCATCAGTGATTCCGGGACAGGGATGCCTGAAGCTTTCTTT CAISDSGTGMPEAFF
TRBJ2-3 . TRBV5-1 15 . TGCGCCAGCAGCTTAAATAGCCCTGACACAGATACGCAGTATTTT CASSLNSPDTDTQYF
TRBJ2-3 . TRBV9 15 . TGTGCCAGCAGCAGGTGGGGCCCCTCCACAGATACGCAGTATTTT CASSRWGPSTDTQYF
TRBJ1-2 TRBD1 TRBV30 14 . TGTGCCTGGAGTGCCGGGACAGGGATCTATGGCTACACCTTC CAWSAGTGIYGYTF
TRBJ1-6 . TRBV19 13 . TGTGCCAGTAGGTACGGGGATAATTCACCCCTCCACTTT CASRYGDNSPLHF
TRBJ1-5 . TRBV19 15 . TGTGCCAGTAGTACCGACAGTGGGTACAGCCAGCCCCAGCATTTT CASSTDSGYSQPQHF
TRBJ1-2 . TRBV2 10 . TGTGCCACCCTTGACTATGGCTACACCTTC CATLDYGYTF
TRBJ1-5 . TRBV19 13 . TGTGCCAGTAGAGATGGCGTGGGTCAGCCCCAGCATTTT CASRDGVGQPQHF
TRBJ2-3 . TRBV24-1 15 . TGTGCCAGCAGTTATAGCGGCGTAAACACAGATACGCAGTATTTT CASSYSGVNTDTQYF
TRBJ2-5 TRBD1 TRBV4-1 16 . TGCGCCAGCAGCCAAGATCGAGGGACAGGGGAGTTCGCAAAGTACTTC CASSQDRGTGEFAKYF
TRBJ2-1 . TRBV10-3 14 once TGTGCCATCAGCCCACAGGGTTCCTACAATGAGCAGTTCTTC CAISPQGSYNEQFF